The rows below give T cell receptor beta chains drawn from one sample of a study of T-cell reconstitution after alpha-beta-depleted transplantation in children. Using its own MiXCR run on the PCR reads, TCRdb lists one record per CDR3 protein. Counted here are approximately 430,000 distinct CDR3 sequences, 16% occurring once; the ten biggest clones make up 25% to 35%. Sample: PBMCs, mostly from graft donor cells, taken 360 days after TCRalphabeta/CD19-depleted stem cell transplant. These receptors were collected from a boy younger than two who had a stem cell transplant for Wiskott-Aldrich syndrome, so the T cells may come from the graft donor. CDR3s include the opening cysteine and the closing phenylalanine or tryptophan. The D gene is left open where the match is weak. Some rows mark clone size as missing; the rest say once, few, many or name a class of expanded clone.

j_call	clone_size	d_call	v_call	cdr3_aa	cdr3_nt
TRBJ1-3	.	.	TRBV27	CASRGLGNTIYF	TGTGCCAGCAGGGGACTTGGAAACACCATATATTTT
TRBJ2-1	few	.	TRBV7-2	CASSLRLSNEQFF	TGTGCCAGCAGCTTACGCCTCTCCAATGAGCAGTTCTTC
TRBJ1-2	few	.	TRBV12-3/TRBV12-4	CASSLWEAYGYTF	TGTGCCAGCAGCCTATGGGAGGCCTATGGCTACACCTTC
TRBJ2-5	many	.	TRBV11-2	CASSRDLQETQYF	TGTGCCAGCAGCAGGGACTTACAAGAGACCCAGTACTTC
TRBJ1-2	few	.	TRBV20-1	CSSRVKDYGYTF	TGCAGTAGCAGGGTCAAAGATTATGGCTACACCTTC
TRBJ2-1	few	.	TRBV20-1	CSAKDGSSYNEQFF	TGCAGTGCTAAGGACGGGAGCTCCTACAATGAGCAGTTCTTC
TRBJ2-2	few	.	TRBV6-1	CASSRRGLSNTGELFF	TGTGCCAGCAGTCGACGGGGACTCTCGAACACCGGGGAGCTGTTTTTT
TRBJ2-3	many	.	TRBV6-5	CASSLVPFRTDTQYF	TGTGCCAGCAGCCTTGTACCTTTTCGCACAGATACGCAGTATTTT
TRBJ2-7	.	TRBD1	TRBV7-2	CASSVRDRTFDSYEQYF	TGTGCCAGCAGCGTCCGGGACAGGACCTTCGATTCCTACGAGCAGTACTTC
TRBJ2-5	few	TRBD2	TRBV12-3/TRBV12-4	CASSFTSSGRMKTQYF	TGTGCCAGCAGTTTTACCTCTAGCGGGAGGATGAAGACCCAGTACTTC
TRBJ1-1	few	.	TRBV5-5	CASSLWGMNTEAFF	TGTGCCAGCAGCTTGTGGGGGATGAACACTGAAGCTTTCTTT
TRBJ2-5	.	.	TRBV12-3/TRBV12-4	CASSFSRIRGYQTQYF	TGTGCCAGCAGTTTCAGCCGAATTAGGGGGTACCAGACCCAGTACTTC
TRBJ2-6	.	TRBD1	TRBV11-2	CASSSLQGPGSSGANVLTF	TGTGCCAGCAGCTCTCTACAGGGGCCCGGATCTTCTGGGGCCAACGTCCTGACTTTC
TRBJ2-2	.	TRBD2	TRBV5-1	CASSLARTSGNTGELFF	TGCGCCAGCAGCTTGGCTCGGACTAGCGGGAACACCGGGGAGCTGTTTTTT
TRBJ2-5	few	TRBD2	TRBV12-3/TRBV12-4	CASRSAGETQYF	TGTGCCAGCAGGTCAGCGGGGGAGACCCAGTACTTC
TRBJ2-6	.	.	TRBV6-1	CASSQRRFGANVLTF	TGTGCCAGCAGCCAACGGCGGTTTGGGGCCAACGTCCTGACTTTC
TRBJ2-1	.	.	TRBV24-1	CATSGRKGGPSYNEQFF	TGTGCCACCAGTGGCAGAAAGGGGGGGCCATCCTACAATGAGCAGTTCTTC
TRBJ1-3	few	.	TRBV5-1	CASSLGPGPSGNTIYF	TGCGCCAGCAGCTTGGGTCCGGGACCCTCTGGAAACACCATATATTTT
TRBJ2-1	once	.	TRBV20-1	CSANTGITFYNEQFF	TGCAGTGCTAATACCGGGATTACGTTTTACAATGAGCAGTTCTTC
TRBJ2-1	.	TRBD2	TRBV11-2	CASSLRRGLAGALSYNEQFF	TGTGCCAGCAGCTTAAGGAGAGGACTAGCGGGAGCACTGAGCTACAATGAGCAGTTCTTC
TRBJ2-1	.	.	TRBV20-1	CSAIEDGDFTNEQFF	TGCAGTGCGATAGAGGATGGGGATTTCACCAATGAGCAGTTCTTC
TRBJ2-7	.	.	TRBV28	CASTPPRVGYEQYF	TGTGCCAGCACCCCCCCACGAGTAGGGTACGAGCAGTACTTC
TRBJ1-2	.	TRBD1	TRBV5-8	CASSFKGKGQGFVGYGYTF	TGTGCCAGCAGCTTTAAGGGGAAAGGACAGGGTTTTGTCGGCTATGGCTACACCTTC
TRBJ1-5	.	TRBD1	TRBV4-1	CASQSITGANQPQHF	TGCGCCAGCCAATCCATTACAGGGGCCAATCAGCCCCAGCATTTT
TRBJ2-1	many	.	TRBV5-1	CASSLGYGLVSYNEQFF	TGCGCCAGCAGTCTCGGGTACGGGCTAGTCTCCTACAATGAGCAGTTCTTC
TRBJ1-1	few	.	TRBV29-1	CSVDYTEAFF	TGCAGCGTTGATTACACTGAAGCTTTCTTT
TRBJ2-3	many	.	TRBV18	CASSPLGDTDTQYF	TGTGCCAGCTCACCTTTGGGGGACACAGATACGCAGTATTTT
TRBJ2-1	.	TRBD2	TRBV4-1	CASSQDSGLAGGNEQFF	TGCGCCAGCAGCCAAGATTCGGGACTAGCGGGGGGGAATGAGCAGTTCTTC
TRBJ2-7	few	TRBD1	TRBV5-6	CASSKPGQGLEQYF	TGTGCCAGCAGCAAACCGGGACAGGGGCTCGAGCAGTACTTC
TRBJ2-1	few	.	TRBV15	CATSRVDTYNEQFF	TGTGCCACCAGCAGAGTCGACACTTACAATGAGCAGTTCTTC
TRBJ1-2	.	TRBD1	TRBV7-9	CASSLSDRGYGYTF	TGTGCCAGCAGCCTATCAGACAGGGGCTATGGCTACACCTTC
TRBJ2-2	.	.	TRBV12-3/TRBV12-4	CASSFHGTGELFF	TGTGCCAGCAGTTTTCACGGCACCGGGGAGCTGTTTTTT
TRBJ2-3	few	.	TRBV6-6	CASSPGYGDTQYF	TGTGCCAGCAGTCCCGGGTACGGGGATACGCAGTATTTT
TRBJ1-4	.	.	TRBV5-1	CASSLGQSFEKLFF	TGCGCCAGCAGCTTGGGACAGTCGTTTGAAAAACTGTTTTTT
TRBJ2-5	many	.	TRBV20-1	CSASTWDLMGETQYF	TGCAGTGCTAGTACGTGGGACCTGATGGGGGAGACCCAGTACTTC
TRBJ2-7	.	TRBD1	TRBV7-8	CASSFRTGGDYEQYF	TGTGCCAGCAGCTTCCGGACAGGGGGGGACTACGAGCAGTACTTC
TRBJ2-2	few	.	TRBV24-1	CATSDLPGTPGELFF	TGTGCCACCAGTGACCTACCAGGGACTCCCGGGGAGCTGTTTTTT
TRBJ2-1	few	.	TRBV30	CAWKDRDKQFF	TGTGCCTGGAAGGATCGGGATAAGCAGTTCTTC
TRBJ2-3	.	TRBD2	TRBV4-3	CASSQGLGGSGIDTQYF	TGCGCCAGCAGCCAAGGATTGGGCGGGAGTGGTATAGATACGCAGTATTTT
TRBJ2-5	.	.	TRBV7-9	CASSLDGGTAETQYF	TGTGCCAGCAGCTTGGACGGAGGGACAGCAGAGACCCAGTACTTC
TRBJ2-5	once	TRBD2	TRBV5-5	CASSYTLAGQETQYF	TGTGCCAGCAGTTACACTTTAGCGGGCCAAGAGACCCAGTACTTC
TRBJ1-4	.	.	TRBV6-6	CASSYRRNEKLFF	TGTGCCAGCAGTTACCGGCGGAATGAAAAACTGTTTTTT
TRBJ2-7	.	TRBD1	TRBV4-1	CASSQGWDRAYEQYF	TGCGCCAGCAGCCAAGGGTGGGACAGGGCCTACGAGCAGTACTTC
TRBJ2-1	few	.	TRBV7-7	CASSPLGHAGPYNEQFF	TGTGCCAGCAGCCCCCTCGGACACGCAGGGCCTTACAATGAGCAGTTCTTC
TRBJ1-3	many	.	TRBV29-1	CSVAPTGAGNTIYF	TGCAGCGTTGCCCCGACAGGTGCTGGAAACACCATATATTTT
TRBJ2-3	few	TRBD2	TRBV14	CASSQDLAGRAGGDTQYF	TGTGCCAGCAGCCAAGATCTAGCGGGGCGTGCAGGTGGAGATACGCAGTATTTT
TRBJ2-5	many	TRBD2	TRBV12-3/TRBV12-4	CASRSLIAGGPLGETQYF	TGTGCCAGCCGTTCTTTAATAGCGGGAGGGCCGCTTGGAGAGACCCAGTACTTC
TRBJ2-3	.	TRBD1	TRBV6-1	CASSPTAGTGSDTQYF	TGTGCCAGCAGTCCCACAGCCGGGACAGGGAGCGATACGCAGTATTTT